These 25 T cell receptor beta chains share one sample of origin, sequenced in a study of T-cell reconstitution after alpha-beta-depleted transplantation in children. Construction of the TCRbeta library involved unique molecular identifiers. Using its own MiXCR run on the PCR reads, TCRdb lists one record per CDR3 protein. The data contain over 200,000 distinct CDR3 sequences, more than 15% of them singletons. The sequences come from PBMCs, mostly from graft donor cells, collected 360 days after TCRalphabeta/CD19-depleted stem cell transplant. Every receptor here comes from a male patient under 10 years old who had a stem cell transplant for acute lymphoblastic leukemia, so the T cells may come from the graft donor.

The V gene is TRBV28, the J gene TRBJ2-7; D not resolved. V dropped 7 bases and J dropped 2 bases, with 12 bases sitting between them. Germline V gene sequence: CDR1 MDHEN, CDR2 SYDVKM. The CDR3 is made up of 13 amino acids. The CDR3 DNA sequence: TGTGCCAGCAATAAAGGATCTACCTACGAGCAGTACTTC. The encoded protein is CASNKGSTYEQYF.

CDR3 nucleotide sequence: TGCAGCGTTCAAAGGATAGGGAACACTGAAGCTTTCTTT. Translated: CSVQRIGNTEAFF. The chain has TRBV29-1 and TRBJ1-1, with no clear D. Germline V lookup: CDR1 SQVTM, CDR2 ANQGSEA. The CDR3 spans 13 residues. V lost 5 bases and J 1 base, leaving 11 bases between the germline ends. Supplemented by reference TRBV29-1 and TRBJ1-1, the full variable domain reads SAVISQKPSRDICQRGTSLTIQCQVDSQVTMMFWYRQQPGQSLTLIATANQGSEATYESGFVIDKFPISRPNLTFSTLTVSNMSPEDSSIYLCSVQRIGNTEAFFGQGTRLTVV.

This clonotype was seen more than once but under ten times. CDR3 coding DNA: TGTGCCAGCAGCTTCCCGGGGGAACAGTACTTC. Its translation: CASSFPGEQYF. The J gene is TRBJ2-7, the V gene TRBV5-5, with a tentative D call TRBD2 (6 bases). The CDR3 length is 11 residues. Trimming stripped 2 bases from V and 10 bases from J, with 10 bases between. CDR1 is SGHKS and CDR2 is YYEKEE in the germline V gene (reference sequence).

This clonotype was seen repeatedly, ten times or more. The rearrangement joins TRBV24-1 to TRBJ2-7; a possible D gene is TRBD1 (5 bases). The CDR3 spans 15 residues. The ends were cut back, 5 bases at V and 2 bases at J, with 15 bases in the middle. Germline values: CDR1 KGHDR, CDR2 SFDVKD. The CDR3 nucleotides are TGTGCCACCAGTGCGACTGGGATGGGGCCCTACGAGCAGTACTTC. Protein: CATSATGMGPYEQYF.

V usage is TRBV7-9 and J usage is TRBJ2-7, with 9 bases that match TRBD1. This CDR3 spans 15 amino acids. After removal of 5 bases from V and 3 bases from J, the junction contained 8 bases not matched to a gene. Germline-derived CDR1 and CDR2 are SEHNR and FQNEAQ (reference sequence). The CDR3 DNA follows: TGTGCCAGCAGCCATCGGGACAGGGAACACTACGAGCAGTACTTC. It specifies CASSHRDREHYEQYF.

This clonotype was counted a few times. The V call is TRBV20-1, the J call TRBJ1-6; TRBD1 aligns across 7 bases. CDR3 length: 17 residues. Germline assignment: CDR1 DFQATT and CDR2 SNEGSKA (reference sequence). J gave up 5 bases and V 0 bases, and 10 bases lay outside the gene matches. This CDR3 is CSARDRDRGSNNSPLHF. DNA for the CDR3: TGCAGTGCTAGAGATCGGGACAGAGGGTCCAATAATTCACCCCTCCACTTT.

This clonotype was observed at least ten times. The CDR3 spells CSALRLPGEPQHF. For the CDR3, the DNA is TGCAGTGCCCTTAGGCTCCCCGGAGAGCCCCAGCATTTT. The gene calls are TRBV20-1 and TRBJ1-5; no clear D gene. CDR1 and CDR2 from the germline V gene are DFQATT and SNEGSKA (reference sequence). V was clipped by 6 bases and J by 8 bases, with 17 bases between them. The CDR3 is 13 residues long.

This clonotype was counted between two and nine times. V usage is TRBV6-1 and J usage is TRBJ1-6, with 9 bases that match TRBD1. CDR1 is MNHNS, CDR2 SASEGT, per germline. The CDR3 sequence is 15 residues long. V lost 6 bases and J lost 6; bases outside the gene matches: 6. CDR3 loop: CASSKGTGLNSPLHF. Written as DNA, the CDR3 is TGTGCCAGCAGCAAGGGGACAGGGCTTAATTCACCCCTCCACTTT.

The chain recombines TRBV7-6 with TRBJ2-2, with D possibly called TRBD1 or TRBD2 (5 bases each). This CDR3 has 16 amino acids. Germline-derived CDR1 and CDR2 are SGHVS and FNYEAQ. The V gene lost 1 base and the J gene lost 4 bases, with 13 bases spanning the gap. CDR3 bases: TGTGCCAGCAGCTTAGGAAGGGCAGGGAGCACCGGGGAGCTGTTTTTT. Its translation: CASSLGRAGSTGELFF. Looking up the rest from reference TRBV7-6 and TRBJ2-2 gives the full variable domain: GAGVSQSPRYKVTKRGQDVALRCDPISGHVSLYWYRQALGQGPEFLTYFNYEAQQDKSGLPNDRFSAERPEGSISTLTIQRTEQRDSAMYRCASSLGRAGSTGELFFGEGSRLTVL.

This sequence joins TRBV12-3 or TRBV12-4 and TRBJ2-5, with D uncertain. The CDR3 is 13 residues long. V dropped 4 bases and J dropped 1 base, with 7 bases sitting between them. As DNA, the CDR3 is TGTGCCAGCAGTTATGGTTCCCAAGAGACCCAGTACTTC. As protein: CASSYGSQETQYF.

This clonotype was seen a handful of times. J is TRBJ2-3 and V is TRBV7-6; 12 bases align to TRBD1. The CDR3 runs 17 residues. The germline V gene has CDR1 SGHVS and CDR2 FNYEAQ. The V and J ends lost 3 bases and 5 bases, in that order; junction bases with no gene match: 9. As DNA, the CDR3 is TGTGCCAGCAGCTTGGTCCTCGGGACAGGGGGCCTAGATACGCAGTATTTT. It specifies CASSLVLGTGGLDTQYF.

The sample holds a few counts of this clonotype. This chain uses TRBV11-1 with TRBJ2-7, with D perhaps assigned TRBD1 or TRBD2 (5 bases each). Germline V CDR1 and CDR2: SGHAT, FQDESV (reference sequence). CDR3 length equals 14 residues. Trimming removed 5 bases at V and 5 bases at J, with 16 bases between. The DNA for the CDR3 is TGTGCCAGCAGCCCTATCCCAGGGCGGGACGAGCAGTACTTC. Translated, it gives CASSPIPGRDEQYF.

This clonotype has a count of ten or more. The CDR3 region is CASSQDETQYF. CDR3 DNA sequence: TGTGCCAGCAGCCAAGATGAGACCCAGTACTTC. J is TRBJ2-5 and V is TRBV4-2; D call uncertain. V lost 0 bases, J lost 5 bases, and 1 base lay in between. Germline assignment: CDR1 LGHNA and CDR2 YNFKEQ. The length of the CDR3 is 11 residues.

This clonotype was counted between two and nine times. This chain uses TRBV6-2 or TRBV6-3 with TRBJ2-1, with 15 bases matching TRBD2. Trimming removed 6 bases from V and 4 bases from J; junction bases left unmatched: 4. CDR1 is MNHEY, CDR2 SVGEGT, per germline. This CDR3 is 16 amino acids long. This chain's CDR3 is CASRSGTSGGYNEQFF. The CDR3 bases are TGTGCCAGCAGATCCGGGACTAGCGGGGGGTACAATGAGCAGTTCTTC.

This clonotype showed up just a few times. This chain uses TRBV20-1 with TRBJ2-3, with 9 nucleotides matching TRBD1. The J segment lost 1 base and the V segment lost 7 bases, leaving 6 bases of the junction unmatched. CDR1 and CDR2 from the germline V gene are DFQATT and SNEGSKA (reference sequence). This CDR3 region has 14 residues. The CDR3 protein is CSVSGQGRTDTQYF. In DNA, the CDR3 is TGCAGTGTTTCGGGACAGGGCCGCACAGATACGCAGTATTTT.

The chain couples TRBV29-1 to TRBJ2-7; 9 bases are shared with TRBD1. After removal of 5 bases from V and 6 bases from J, the junction contained 8 bases not matched to a gene. Germline V CDR1 and CDR2: SQVTM, ANQGSEA. The CDR3 is 13 residues long. The chain's CDR3 is CSVSRTGDAEQYF. The CDR3, as DNA: TGCAGCGTTTCGCGGACAGGGGATGCCGAGCAGTACTTC.

This clonotype was seen a few times. This chain uses TRBV12-3 or TRBV12-4 with TRBJ2-3, with 7 bases aligning to TRBD1. The V segment lost 9 bases and the J segment 2 bases; nucleotides outside the gene matches: 5. This CDR3 spans 13 amino acids. CDR3 in amino acids: CASRGQPTDTQYF. The CDR3 DNA sequence: TGTGCCAGTCGGGGACAGCCCACAGATACGCAGTATTTT.

This clonotype was observed a few times. The rearrangement links TRBV29-1 to TRBJ1-5; 8 bases agree with TRBD1. The V and J ends lost 4 bases and 0 bases, in that order; junction bases with no gene match: 2. Germline V gene lookup returns CDR1 SQVTM and CDR2 ANQGSEA. This CDR3 is built from 14 residues. CDR3 protein: CSVAGQDSNQPQHF. The CDR3 DNA is TGCAGCGTTGCGGGACAGGATAGCAATCAGCCCCAGCATTTT. The full variable domain, with the rest looked up from reference TRBV29-1 and TRBJ1-5, is SAVISQKPSRDICQRGTSLTIQCQVDSQVTMMFWYRQQPGQSLTLIATANQGSEATYESGFVIDKFPISRPNLTFSTLTVSNMSPEDSSIYLCSVAGQDSNQPQHFGDGTRLSIL.

Only a few counts were recorded for this clonotype. This chain links TRBV29-1 with TRBJ2-5; 14 nucleotides align to TRBD2. CDR3 length equals 16 residues. The germline V gene has CDR1 SQVTM and CDR2 ANQGSEA. V lost 4 bases, J lost 4 bases, and 8 bases stayed unmatched. The CDR3 reads CSVAGLAGGHRETQYF. CDR3 sequence (DNA): TGCAGCGTTGCTGGACTAGCGGGAGGACACCGAGAGACCCAGTACTTC.

The J gene is TRBJ2-3, the V gene TRBV5-6, with 9 bases aligning to TRBD1. The CDR3 spans 15 residues. After removal of 2 bases from V and 4 bases from J, the junction contained 5 bases not matched to a gene. Germline CDR1 and CDR2: SGHDT and YYEEEE. CDR3 nucleotides: TGTGCCAGCAGCTTCCGGGACAGGGTAGCAGATACGCAGTATTTT. Protein product: CASSFRDRVADTQYF.

This clonotype was detected many times. The CDR3 sequence: CASSVAAEDSSSPLHF. The CDR3 DNA sequence: TGTGCCAGCAGCGTAGCGGCCGAGGACAGTTCATCACCCCTCCACTTT. This chain links TRBV9 with TRBJ1-6; D perhaps matches TRBD1 (6 bases). Per germline, CDR1 SGDLS and CDR2 YYNGEE. This CDR3 region has 16 residues. V was trimmed by 0 bases and J by 10 bases, leaving 17 bases between them.

This chain connects TRBV20-1 to TRBJ2-7, with 7 bases aligning to TRBD1. Germline V gives CDR1 DFQATT, CDR2 SNEGSKA (reference sequence). Trimming cost V 5 bases and J 4 bases; bases outside gene matches: 8. This CDR3 has 13 amino acids. CDR3 in amino acids: CSAYRQGRYEQYF. CDR3 sequence (DNA): TGCAGTGCTTACCGACAGGGTAGGTACGAGCAGTACTTC.

This clonotype was seen a handful of times. The chain is built from TRBV6-1 and TRBJ2-7; 7 nucleotides line up with TRBD1. CDR3 length: 14 residues. V lost 5 bases to trimming and J lost 0 bases; unmatched junction nucleotides: 4. Germline values: CDR1 MNHNS, CDR2 SASEGT. CDR3 sequence: CASSPTGNSYEQYF. The CDR3 bases are TGTGCCAGCAGTCCGACAGGGAACTCCTACGAGCAGTACTTC.

The rearrangement uses TRBV12-3 or TRBV12-4 and TRBJ2-1, with 8 bases aligning to TRBD2. The CDR3 contains 15 residues. The V and J ends lost 8 bases and 6 bases, in that order; junction bases with no gene match: 12. CDR3 residues: CASSTSGLGVNEQFF. CDR3 nucleotides: TGTGCCAGCTCCACCTCGGGACTAGGGGTCAATGAGCAGTTCTTC.

This clonotype was observed a few times. The chain couples TRBV4-3 to TRBJ1-1; 7 positions agree with TRBD1. Germline lookup yields CDR1 LGHNA and CDR2 YSLEER. This CDR3 spans 14 amino acids. After removal of 3 bases from V and 1 base from J, the junction contained 2 bases not matched to a gene. The CDR3 DNA is TGCGCCAGCAGCCACAGGACAGGGAACACTGAAGCTTTCTTT. It encodes CASSHRTGNTEAFF.